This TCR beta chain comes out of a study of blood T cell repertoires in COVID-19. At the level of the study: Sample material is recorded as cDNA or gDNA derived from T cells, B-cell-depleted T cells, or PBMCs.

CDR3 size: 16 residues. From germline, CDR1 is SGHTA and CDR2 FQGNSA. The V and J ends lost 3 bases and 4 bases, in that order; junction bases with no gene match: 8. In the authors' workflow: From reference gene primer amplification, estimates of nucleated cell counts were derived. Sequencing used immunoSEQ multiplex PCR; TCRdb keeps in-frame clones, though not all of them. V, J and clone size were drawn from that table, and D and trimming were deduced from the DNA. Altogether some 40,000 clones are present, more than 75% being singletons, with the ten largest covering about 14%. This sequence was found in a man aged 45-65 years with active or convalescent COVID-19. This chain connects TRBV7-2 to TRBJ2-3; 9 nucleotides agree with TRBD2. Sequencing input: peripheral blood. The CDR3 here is CASSFRAGGRADTQYF. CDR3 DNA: TGTGCCAGCAGCTTTAGGGCGGGGGGGCGAGCAGATACGCAGTATTTT.